What follows are 20 T cell receptor beta chains derived from one specimen sequenced in a study of CD4 T cells in relation to SARS-CoV-2 and coronaviruses. Unexposed donor CD4+ T cells date from 2011-2018, before the COVID-19 pandemic. The cells were cultured for approximately ten days before CD4+ T cells were isolated. These TCRs are of unknown antigen specificity. Produced via immunoSEQ multiplex PCR; TCRdb's table is partial and in-frame only. The sample has roughly 21,000 clones, about 80% seen once. Sample: CD4+ T cells from PBMCs, cultured in vitro. These receptors all come from a human donor in good health.

A single count supports this clone. The genes are TRBV18 and TRBJ1-2, with D unresolved. Germline V gene lookup returns CDR1 KGHSH and CDR2 LQKENI. The V gene lost 2 bases and the J gene lost 8 bases, with 12 bases spanning the gap. The CDR3 is made up of 13 amino acids. The CDR3 region has the DNA TGTGCCAGCTCACCAAACCGGTTTGACGGCTACACCTTC. The encoded protein is CASSPNRFDGYTF.

The V and J genes are TRBV15 and TRBJ2-5; D might be TRBD2 (5 bases). This CDR3 comprises 15 residues. Between the trimmed V and J ends, which lost 3 bases and 5 bases, there was a span of 16 bases. From germline, CDR1 is LNHNV and CDR2 YYDKDF (reference sequence). CDR3 nucleotide sequence: TGTGCCACCAGCAGGACGGGAAGGCCTCAGGAGACCCAGTACTTC. Amino acids: CATSRTGRPQETQYF.

The chain carries TRBV5-4 and TRBJ2-5; the match to TRBD2 covers 13 bases. The CDR3 has 15 amino acids. Germline V gene data show CDR1 as SGHNT and CDR2 as YYREEE (reference sequence). The junction had 3 bases not matched to a gene; V was cut back by 3 bases and J by 4 bases. The CDR3 DNA reads as TGTGCCAGCAGCTGGACTAGCGGGAGAGCAGAGACCCAGTACTTC. Its translation: CASSWTSGRAETQYF.

This chain uses TRBV6-1 with TRBJ1-4, with 9 bases that match TRBD1. Germline V CDR1 and CDR2: MNHNS, SASEGT. The CDR3 spans 15 residues. J gave up 8 bases and V 3 bases, and 7 bases lay outside the gene matches. This chain's CDR3 is CASSDSGQGREKLFF. CDR3 DNA sequence: TGTGCCAGCAGTGATTCAGGACAGGGGCGGGAAAAACTGTTTTTT.

The gene calls are TRBV28 and TRBJ2-7, with TRBD2 matching over 9 bases. V shed 1 base and J 9 bases; nucleotides not matched to a gene: 10. This CDR3 has 15 residues. The germline V gene has CDR1 MDHEN and CDR2 SYDVKM. CDR3 sequence reads: CASSLSWREGRGQYF. For the CDR3, the DNA is TGTGCCAGCAGTTTATCGTGGCGGGAGGGCCGTGGGCAGTACTTC.

About this clone itself: The junction differs from germline at one of its ends, possibly a read error. The chain employs TRBV2 and TRBJ2-7; 7 bases agree with TRBD2. CDR1 SNHLY and CDR2 FYNNEI come from the germline V gene. The CDR3 has 11 residues. The CDR3 region has the DNA TGTGCCACAGCCGAGGAGGGACTACCAACCTTC. Translation: CATAEEGLPTF.

CDR3 in amino acids: CAWNLGRDEQFF. In DNA, the CDR3 is TGTGCCTGGAATTTGGGTAGAGATGAGCAGTTCTTC. The chain employs TRBV30 and TRBJ2-1; no clear D gene. V was cut by 4 bases and J by 8 bases, with 12 bases left in between. There are 12 residues in the CDR3. Looked up from germline, CDR1 is GTSNPN and CDR2 is SVGIG (reference sequence).

This clone showed up just a few times. This chain joins TRBV2 and TRBJ2-7; the D is unclear. The length of the CDR3 is 11 residues. Trimming left V 8 bases short and J 0 bases short, with 5 bases between. The germline CDR1 and CDR2 sequences are SNHLY and FYNNEI. As DNA, the CDR3 is TGTGCCAGCTCTGCCTCCTACGAGCAGTACTTC. Translated: CASSASYEQYF.

This clone was seen a handful of times. The V and J genes are TRBV25-1 and TRBJ1-5, with TRBD1 matching 8 bases. The length of the CDR3 is 17 residues. Trimming removed 4 bases from V and 0 bases from J; junction bases left unmatched: 8. Germline loops: CDR1 MGHDK, CDR2 SYGVNS. CDR3 bases: TGTGCCAGCAGTGGGGAGGACAGGGCCTATAGCAATCAGCCCCAGCATTTT. It translates to CASSGEDRAYSNQPQHF. The full variable domain, with the rest looked up from reference TRBV25-1 and TRBJ1-5, is EADIYQTPRYLVIGTGKKITLECSQTMGHDKMYWYQQDPGMELHLIHYSYGVNSTEKGDLSSESTVSRIRTEHFPLTLESARPSHTSQYLCASSGEDRAYSNQPQHFGDGTRLSIL.

CDR3 sequence reads: CASSSRDISQETQYF. CDR3 coding DNA: TGCGCCAGCAGCTCCCGGGACATAAGCCAAGAGACCCAGTACTTC. The rearrangement joins TRBV5-1 to TRBJ2-5; TRBD1 might be the D (6 bases). The CDR3 consists of 15 residues. The V end lost 3 bases, the J end lost 1 base, and 13 bases lay between the germline ends. Per the germline V gene, CDR1 is SGHRS and CDR2 is YFSETQ. Together with reference TRBV5-1 and TRBJ2-5, the CDR3 gives the full variable domain: KAGVTQTPRYLIKTRGQQVTLSCSPISGHRSVSWYQQTPGQGLQFLFEYFSETQRNKGNFPGRFSGRQFSNSRSEMNVSTLELGDSALYLCASSSRDISQETQYFGPGTRLLVL.

As DNA, the CDR3 is TGTGCCATCAGTGAGTCGTCCTCCCGAGGCTATGGCTACACCTTC. Its translation: CAISESSSRGYGYTF. The rearrangement joins TRBV10-3 to TRBJ1-2; the D is unclear. V lost 0 bases and J 4 bases, leaving 12 bases between the germline ends. From germline, CDR1 is ENHRY and CDR2 SYGVKD. The CDR3 extends over 15 amino acids.

The chain couples TRBV5-1 to TRBJ2-3; TRBD2 is a possible D gene (6 bases). Germline V gene lookup returns CDR1 SGHRS and CDR2 YFSETQ. This CDR3 is built from 16 residues. Trimming removed 0 bases at V and 0 bases at J, with 11 bases between. The chain's CDR3 is CASSLGGRTSTDTQYF. The DNA of the CDR3 is TGCGCCAGCAGCTTGGGTGGGAGGACTAGCACAGATACGCAGTATTTT.

This clone was observed a single time. The V and J genes are TRBV4-2 and TRBJ2-3, with 10 bases identical to TRBD2. This CDR3 spans 16 amino acids. Germline-derived CDR1 and CDR2 are LGHNA and YNFKEQ. The V gene end was trimmed by 3 bases and the J gene end by 2 bases; junction bases not matched to a gene: 5. Here the CDR3 DNA reads TGTGCCAGCAGCCAGGCCCTAGCGGGGGACACAGATACGCAGTATTTT. Amino acids: CASSQALAGDTDTQYF.

This chain uses TRBV6-2 or TRBV6-3 with TRBJ2-7; D is unclear. The CDR3 spans 12 residues. Germline assignment: CDR1 MNHEY and CDR2 SVGEGT. Trimming stripped 4 bases from V and 6 bases from J, with 10 bases between. CDR3 sequence (DNA): TGTGCCAGCAGTTCTCCAAGAACCGAGCAGTACTTC. Translating it yields CASSSPRTEQYF.

The rearrangement uses TRBV7-8 and TRBJ2-7, with a weak D call TRBD1 (5 bases). Germline V gene sequence: CDR1 SGHVS, CDR2 FQNEAQ. The CDR3 is made up of 15 amino acids. The V end lost 5 bases, the J end lost 3 bases, and 17 bases lay between the germline ends. CDR3 in DNA: TGTGCCAGCAGCCCTAACAGGATACTGGTCTACGAGCAGTACTTC. Its translation: CASSPNRILVYEQYF.

This clone was picked up one time. The chain has TRBV19 and TRBJ1-2, with TRBD1 identical over 8 bases. The V and J ends lost 11 bases and 8 bases, in that order; junction bases with no gene match: 13. Germline CDR1 and CDR2: LNHDA and SQIVND (reference sequence). CDR3 length: 13 amino acids. The CDR3 reads CAAGPQGAGGYTF. As DNA, the CDR3 is TGTGCCGCAGGCCCCCAGGGGGCAGGGGGCTACACCTTC.

The V and J genes are TRBV4-2 and TRBJ2-1; 7 bases are shared with TRBD2. The trim removed 3 bases at V and 4 bases at J, leaving 9 bases unmatched. Germline CDR1 and CDR2: LGHNA and YNFKEQ. The CDR3 runs to 16 residues. CDR3 sequence: CASSQGETSYYNEQFF. The CDR3 DNA reads as TGTGCCAGCAGCCAGGGAGAGACTAGCTATTACAATGAGCAGTTCTTC.

This clone is termed medium-sized. This chain uses TRBV27 with TRBJ1-2; 9 bases map to TRBD1. Germline loops: CDR1 MNHEY, CDR2 SMNVEV (reference sequence). CDR3 length: 16 amino acids. The trim removed 6 bases at V and 4 bases at J, leaving 12 bases unmatched. Written as DNA, the CDR3 is TGTGCCAGCAGCCGTATGGACAGGGGTCCCCTCTATGGCTACACCTTC. It encodes CASSRMDRGPLYGYTF.

The table lists this clone with a few counts. The chain carries TRBV5-1 and TRBJ1-2, with 9 bases lining up with TRBD1. The CDR3 is 14 residues long. Germline V gives CDR1 SGHRS, CDR2 YFSETQ. V shed 2 bases, J shed 8 bases, and the junction held 7 bases outside the gene matches. Written as DNA, the CDR3 is TGCGCCAGCAGCTTCAATGGACAGGGGAAAGGCTACACCTTC. It specifies CASSFNGQGKGYTF.

The chain uses TRBV10-2 and TRBJ1-2, with TRBD1 matching over 12 bases. V lost 4 bases and J lost 5; bases outside the gene matches: 5. Germline V CDR1 and CDR2: WSHSY, SAAADI. This CDR3 is 15 amino acids long. In DNA form, the CDR3 reads TGCGCCAGCAGTGCGGGACAGGGGGCACGGTATGGCTACACCTTC. Its protein is CASSAGQGARYGYTF.